The 2 T cell receptor beta chains listed next were all sequenced from one sample in a study of patients and donors after allogeneic stem cell transplantation. Using its own MiXCR run on the RT-PCR reads, TCRdb lists one record per CDR3 protein. The sample lists some 880,000 distinct CDR3 sequences, around 17% occurring once. Sequenced sample: blood, either unsorted or a sorted T cell fraction (not recorded which). These TCRs come from a human donor who was either an allogeneic HSCT recipient or a stem cell or donor lymphocyte infusion donor (not recorded which). It is not recorded whose cells these are; they may come from a transplant donor.

V and J are TRBV20-1 and TRBJ2-1, with 8 bases fitting TRBD2. The CDR3 consists of 14 residues. Germline lookup yields CDR1 DFQATT and CDR2 SNEGSKA (reference sequence). With V trimmed by 0 bases and J by 9 bases, 7 bases remained unmatched. CDR3: CSARDGTSTFEQFF. The DNA for the CDR3 is TGCAGTGCTAGAGATGGGACTAGTACTTTTGAGCAGTTCTTC.

V usage is TRBV3-1 and J usage is TRBJ2-1, with D maybe TRBD2 (6 bases). The CDR3 spans 14 residues. V gave up 2 bases and J gave up 8 bases, with 13 bases separating them. Germline V gene data show CDR1 as LGHDT and CDR2 as YNNKEL (reference sequence). Here the CDR3 DNA reads TGTGCCAGCAGCCAAACCAATGGACTACATGAGCAGTTCTTC. This encodes CASSQTNGLHEQFF.